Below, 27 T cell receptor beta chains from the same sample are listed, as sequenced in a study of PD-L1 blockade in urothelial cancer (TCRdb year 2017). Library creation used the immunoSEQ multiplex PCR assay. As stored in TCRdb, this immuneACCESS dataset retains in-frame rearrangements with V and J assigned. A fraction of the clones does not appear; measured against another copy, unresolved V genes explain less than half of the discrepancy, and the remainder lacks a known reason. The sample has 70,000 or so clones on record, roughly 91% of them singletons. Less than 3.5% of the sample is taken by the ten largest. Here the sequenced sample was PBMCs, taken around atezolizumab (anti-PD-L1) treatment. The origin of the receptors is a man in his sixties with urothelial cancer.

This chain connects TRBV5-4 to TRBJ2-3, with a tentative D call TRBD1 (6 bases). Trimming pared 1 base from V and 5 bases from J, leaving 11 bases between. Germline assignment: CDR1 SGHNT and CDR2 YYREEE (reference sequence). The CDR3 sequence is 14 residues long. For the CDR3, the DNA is TGTGCCAGCAGCTTGATCCAGGGGAAAGATACGCAGTATTTT. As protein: CASSLIQGKDTQYF. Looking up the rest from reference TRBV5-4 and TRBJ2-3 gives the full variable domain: ETGVTQSPTHLIKTRGQQVTLRCSSQSGHNTVSWYQQALGQGPQFIFQYYREEENGRGNFPPRFSGLQFPNYSSELNVNALELDDSALYLCASSLIQGKDTQYFGPGTRLTVL.

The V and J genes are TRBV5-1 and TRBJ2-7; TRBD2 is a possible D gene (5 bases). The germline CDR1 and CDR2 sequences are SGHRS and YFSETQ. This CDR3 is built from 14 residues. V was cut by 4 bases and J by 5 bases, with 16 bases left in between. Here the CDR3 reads CASSPGLGRDEQYF. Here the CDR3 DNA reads TGCGCCAGCAGCCCAGGCCTAGGGAGAGACGAGCAGTACTTC.

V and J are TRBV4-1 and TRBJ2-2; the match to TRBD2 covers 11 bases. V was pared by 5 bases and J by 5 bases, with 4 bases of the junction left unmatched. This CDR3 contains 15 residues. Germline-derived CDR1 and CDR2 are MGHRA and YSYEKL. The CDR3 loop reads CASSLAGGLTGELFF. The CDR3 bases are TGCGCCAGCAGCTTAGCGGGGGGGCTTACCGGGGAGCTGTTTTTT.

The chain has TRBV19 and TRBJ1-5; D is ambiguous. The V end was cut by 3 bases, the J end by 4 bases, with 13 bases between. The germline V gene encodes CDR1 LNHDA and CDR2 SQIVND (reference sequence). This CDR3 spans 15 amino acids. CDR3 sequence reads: CASSIATVRNQPQHF. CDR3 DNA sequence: TGTGCCAGTAGTATTGCCACAGTTAGGAATCAGCCCCAGCATTTT.

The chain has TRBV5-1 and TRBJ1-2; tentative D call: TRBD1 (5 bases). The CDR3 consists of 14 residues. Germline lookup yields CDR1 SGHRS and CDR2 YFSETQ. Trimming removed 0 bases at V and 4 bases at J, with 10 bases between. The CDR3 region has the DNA TGCGCCAGCAGCTTGGATACAGGCCTCTATGGCTACACCTTC. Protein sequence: CASSLDTGLYGYTF.

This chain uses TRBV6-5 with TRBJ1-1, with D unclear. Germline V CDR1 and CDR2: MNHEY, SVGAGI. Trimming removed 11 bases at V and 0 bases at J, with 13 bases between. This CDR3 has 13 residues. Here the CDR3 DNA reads TGTGCCGGAGGATGGCGGCTGAACACTGAAGCTTTCTTT. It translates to CAGGWRLNTEAFF.

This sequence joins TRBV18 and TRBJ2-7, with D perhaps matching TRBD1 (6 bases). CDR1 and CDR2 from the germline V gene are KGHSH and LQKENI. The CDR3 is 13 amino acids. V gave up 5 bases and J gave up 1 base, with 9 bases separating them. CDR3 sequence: CASSSDSSYEQYF. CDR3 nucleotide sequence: TGTGCCAGCTCATCGGACAGTTCCTACGAGCAGTACTTC. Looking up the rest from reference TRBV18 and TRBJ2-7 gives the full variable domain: NAGVMQNPRHLVRRRGQEARLRCSPMKGHSHVYWYRQLPEEGLKFMVYLQKENIIDESGMPKERFSAEFPKEGPSILRIQQVVRGDSAAYFCASSSDSSYEQYFGPGTRLTVT.

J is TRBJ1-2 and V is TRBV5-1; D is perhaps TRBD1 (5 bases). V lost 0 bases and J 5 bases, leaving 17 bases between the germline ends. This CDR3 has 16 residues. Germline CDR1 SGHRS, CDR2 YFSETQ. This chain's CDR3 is CASSLVARGDAYGYTF. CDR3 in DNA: TGCGCCAGCAGCTTGGTGGCTCGGGGGGATGCTTATGGCTACACCTTC.

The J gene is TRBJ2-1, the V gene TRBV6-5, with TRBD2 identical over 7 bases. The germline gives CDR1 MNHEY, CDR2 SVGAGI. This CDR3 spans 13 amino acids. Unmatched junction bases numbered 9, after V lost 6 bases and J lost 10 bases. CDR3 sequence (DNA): TGTGCCAGCAGAGATAGCGGGTGGGGAGAGCAGTTCTTC. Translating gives CASRDSGWGEQFF.

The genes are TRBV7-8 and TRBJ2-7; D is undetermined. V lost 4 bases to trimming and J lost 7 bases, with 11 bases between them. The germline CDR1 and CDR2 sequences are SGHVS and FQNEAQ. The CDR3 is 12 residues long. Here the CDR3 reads CASSSRPLEQYF. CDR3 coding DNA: TGTGCCAGCAGCTCTAGACCCCTTGAGCAGTACTTC.

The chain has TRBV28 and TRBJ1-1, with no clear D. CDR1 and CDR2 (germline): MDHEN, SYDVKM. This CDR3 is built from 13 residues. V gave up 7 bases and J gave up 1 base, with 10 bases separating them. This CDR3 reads CASTGHPNTEAFF. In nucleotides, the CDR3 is TGTGCCAGCACGGGTCACCCGAACACTGAAGCTTTCTTT.

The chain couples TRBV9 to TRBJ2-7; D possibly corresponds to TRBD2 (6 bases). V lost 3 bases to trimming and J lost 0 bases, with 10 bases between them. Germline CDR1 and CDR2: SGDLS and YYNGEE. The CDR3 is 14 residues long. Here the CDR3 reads CASSGDGSSYEQYF. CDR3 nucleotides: TGTGCCAGCAGCGGGGACGGGAGCTCCTACGAGCAGTACTTC.

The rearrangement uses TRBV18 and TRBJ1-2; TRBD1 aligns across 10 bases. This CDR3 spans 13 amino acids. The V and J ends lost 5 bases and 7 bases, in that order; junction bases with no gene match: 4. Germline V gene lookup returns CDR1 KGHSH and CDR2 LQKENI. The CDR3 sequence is CASSRQGAIGYTF. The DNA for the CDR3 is TGTGCCAGCTCAAGACAGGGGGCGATTGGCTACACCTTC.

Here the CDR3 reads CASSLAGLNQPQHF. Here the CDR3 DNA reads TGTGCCAGCAGCTTAGCGGGCCTCAATCAGCCCCAGCATTTT. J is TRBJ1-5 and V is TRBV7-2; no reliable D call. The CDR3 extends over 14 amino acids. The germline V gene encodes CDR1 SGHTA and CDR2 FQGNSA. Deletions cut 0 bases from V and 3 bases from J, with 6 bases between.

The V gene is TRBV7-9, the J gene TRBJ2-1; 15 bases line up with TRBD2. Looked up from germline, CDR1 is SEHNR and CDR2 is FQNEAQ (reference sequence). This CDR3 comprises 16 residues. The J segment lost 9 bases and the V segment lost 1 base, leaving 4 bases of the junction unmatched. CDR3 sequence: CASSLVAGLAGGEQFF. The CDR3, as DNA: TGTGCCAGCAGCTTAGTCGCGGGACTAGCGGGAGGTGAGCAGTTCTTC.

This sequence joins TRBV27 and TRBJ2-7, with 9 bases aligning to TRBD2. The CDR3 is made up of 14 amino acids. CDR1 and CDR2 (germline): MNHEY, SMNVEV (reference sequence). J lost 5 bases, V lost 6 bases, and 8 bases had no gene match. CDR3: CASRGVAGAHEQYF. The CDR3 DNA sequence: TGTGCCAGCAGGGGAGTAGCGGGAGCCCACGAGCAGTACTTC.

The CDR3 coding sequence is TGTGCCACCAGCAGAGTGGGCAGCATGAACACTGAAGCTTTCTTT. Amino acid sequence: CATSRVGSMNTEAFF. The rearrangement links TRBV15 to TRBJ1-1; D is unclear. Per germline, CDR1 LNHNV and CDR2 YYDKDF (reference sequence). This CDR3 comprises 15 residues. Trimming left V 1 base short and J 0 bases short, with 9 bases between.

CDR3 coding DNA: TGTGCCGGGGATGGGACTAGCGGGAGAGCAGATACGCAGTATTTT. Protein sequence: CAGDGTSGRADTQYF. The rearrangement joins TRBV6-5 to TRBJ2-3; 14 bases map to TRBD2. CDR1 is MNHEY and CDR2 is SVGAGI in the germline V gene. The CDR3 is 15 residues long. V was pared by 11 bases and J by 4 bases, with 8 bases of the junction left unmatched.

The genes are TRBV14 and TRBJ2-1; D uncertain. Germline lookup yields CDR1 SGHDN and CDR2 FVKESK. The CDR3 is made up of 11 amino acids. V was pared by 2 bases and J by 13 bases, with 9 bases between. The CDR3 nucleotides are TGTGCCAGCAGCCAAACCTTAGTCCAGTTCTTC. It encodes CASSQTLVQFF. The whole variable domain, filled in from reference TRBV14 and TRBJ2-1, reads EAGVTQFPSHSVIEKGQTVTLRCDPISGHDNLYWYRRVMGKEIKFLLHFVKESKQDESGMPNNRFLAERTGGTYSTLKVQPAELEDSGVYFCASSQTLVQFFGPGTRLTVL.

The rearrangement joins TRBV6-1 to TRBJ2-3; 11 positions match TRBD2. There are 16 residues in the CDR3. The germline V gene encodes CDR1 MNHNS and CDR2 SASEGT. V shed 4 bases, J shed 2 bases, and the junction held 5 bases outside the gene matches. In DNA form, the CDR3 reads TGTGCCAGCAGTGCAAGACTAGCGGGGAACACAGATACGCAGTATTTT. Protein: CASSARLAGNTDTQYF.

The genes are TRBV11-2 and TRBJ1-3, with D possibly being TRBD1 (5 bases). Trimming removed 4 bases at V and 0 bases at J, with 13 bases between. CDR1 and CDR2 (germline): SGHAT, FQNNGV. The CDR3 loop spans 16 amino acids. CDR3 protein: CASSSTGEISGNTIYF. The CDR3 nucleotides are TGTGCCAGCAGCTCCACGGGGGAAATCTCTGGAAACACCATATATTTT.

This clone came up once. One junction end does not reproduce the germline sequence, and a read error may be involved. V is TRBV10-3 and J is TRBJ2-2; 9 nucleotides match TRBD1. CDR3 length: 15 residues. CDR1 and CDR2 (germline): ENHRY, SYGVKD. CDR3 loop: CAISLQGADTRELFF. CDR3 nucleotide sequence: TGTGCCATCAGTCTACAGGGGGCAGACACCAGGGAGCTGTTTTTT.

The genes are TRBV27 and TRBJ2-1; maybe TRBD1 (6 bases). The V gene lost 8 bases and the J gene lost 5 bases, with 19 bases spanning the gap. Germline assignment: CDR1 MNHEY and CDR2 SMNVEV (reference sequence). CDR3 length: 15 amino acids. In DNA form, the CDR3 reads TGTGCCAGCCTCTATGGGGGCAATACAAACAATGAGCAGTTCTTC. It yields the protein CASLYGGNTNNEQFF.

The CDR3 region has the DNA TGTGCCAGCATTCGCACGGACACCGGGGAGCTGTTTTTT. It yields the protein CASIRTDTGELFF. V and J are TRBV28 and TRBJ2-2; D not certain. Trimming removed 7 bases at V and 3 bases at J, with 9 bases between. From germline, CDR1 is MDHEN and CDR2 SYDVKM. The CDR3 spans 13 residues.

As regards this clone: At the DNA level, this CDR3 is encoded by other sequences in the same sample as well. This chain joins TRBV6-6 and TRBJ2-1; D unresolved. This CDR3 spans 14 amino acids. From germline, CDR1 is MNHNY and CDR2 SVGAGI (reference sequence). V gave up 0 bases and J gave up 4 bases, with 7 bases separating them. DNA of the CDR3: TGTGCCAGCAGTTACTCGAGAGTGTACAATGAGCAGTTCTTC. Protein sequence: CASSYSRVYNEQFF.

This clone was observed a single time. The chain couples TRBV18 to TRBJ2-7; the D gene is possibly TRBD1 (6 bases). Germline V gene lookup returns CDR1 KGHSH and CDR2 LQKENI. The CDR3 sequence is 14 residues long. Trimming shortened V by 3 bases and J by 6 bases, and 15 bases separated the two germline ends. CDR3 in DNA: TGTGCCAGCTCACCTCCAGGGGTTAAATTCGAGCAGTACTTC. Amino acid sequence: CASSPPGVKFEQYF.

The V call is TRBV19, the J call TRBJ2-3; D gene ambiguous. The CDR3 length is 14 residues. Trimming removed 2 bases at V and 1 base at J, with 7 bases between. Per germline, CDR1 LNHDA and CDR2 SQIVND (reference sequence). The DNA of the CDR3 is TGTGCCAGTAGTATACCCGCAGGCACAGATACGCAGTATTTT. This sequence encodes CASSIPAGTDTQYF.